Listed below are T cell receptor beta chains from one sample, sequenced in a study of shared clonotypes between healthy human individuals. Libraries were prepared by immunoSEQ multiplex PCR; TCRdb keeps only in-frame clonotypes and omits some of them. This table has about 1 million clones, about three quarters appearing once. The sequenced sample consisted of memory CD4+ T cells sorted from blood. These receptor sequences come from a man between 18 and 35 years old in good health. Both conserved end residues are part of each CDR3. The order of the fields is clone size, CDR3 length, D gene, J gene, V gene, CDR3 protein, CDR3 DNA. D genes are given only for firm matches. Rows may omit the clone size; those that give it use once, few, many or a size class.

abundance: few
len: 15
d_gene: NA
j_gene: TRBJ1-1
v_gene: TRBV4-1
CDR3aa: CASSPPGSPNTEAFF
CDR3nt: TGCGCCAGCAGCCCGCCAGGATCCCCGAACACTGAAGCTTTCTTT

abundance: NA
len: 14
d_gene: NA
j_gene: TRBJ2-3
v_gene: TRBV5-6
CDR3aa: CASYGDLGADTQYF
CDR3nt: TGTGCCAGCTACGGGGACCTCGGGGCAGATACGCAGTATTTT

abundance: many
len: 13
d_gene: NA
j_gene: TRBJ1-5
v_gene: TRBV21-1
CDR3aa: CASSKVNNQPQHF
CDR3nt: TGTGCCAGCAGCAAAGTTAACAATCAGCCCCAGCATTTT

abundance: NA
len: 13
d_gene: TRBD1
j_gene: TRBJ2-3
v_gene: TRBV6-6
CDR3aa: CASRRTGTDTQYF
CDR3nt: TGTGCCAGCAGGCGGACAGGGACAGATACGCAGTATTTT

abundance: once
len: 14
d_gene: NA
j_gene: TRBJ1-2
v_gene: TRBV4-1
CDR3aa: CASSHLGYDYGYTF
CDR3nt: TGCGCCAGCAGCCACTTGGGATACGACTATGGCTACACCTTC

abundance: NA
len: 14
d_gene: NA
j_gene: TRBJ1-5
v_gene: TRBV18
CDR3aa: CASSLGQTNQPQHF
CDR3nt: TGTGCCAGCTCACTCGGACAGACCAATCAGCCCCAGCATTTT

abundance: few
len: 14
d_gene: NA
j_gene: TRBJ1-1
v_gene: TRBV11-2
CDR3aa: CASSPRRGEQEAFF
CDR3nt: TGTGCCAGCAGCCCGAGGCGTGGAGAACAGGAGGCTTTCTTT

abundance: NA
len: 17
d_gene: TRBD1
j_gene: TRBJ1-2
v_gene: TRBV7-2
CDR3aa: CASSHPDRGKTNYGYTF
CDR3nt: TGTGCCAGCAGTCACCCAGACAGGGGGAAAACCAACTATGGCTACACCTTC

abundance: NA
len: 17
d_gene: TRBD1
j_gene: TRBJ1-3
v_gene: TRBV27
CDR3aa: CASSPHTDRGPGNTIYF
CDR3nt: TGTGCCAGCAGTCCTCACACTGACAGGGGGCCTGGAAACACCATATATTTT

abundance: few
len: 14
d_gene: NA
j_gene: TRBJ2-3
v_gene: TRBV7-9
CDR3aa: CASSRSGSTDTQYF
CDR3nt: TGTGCCAGCAGCCGCAGCGGGAGCACAGATACGCAGTATTTT

abundance: NA
len: 15
d_gene: NA
j_gene: TRBJ2-3
v_gene: TRBV5-8
CDR3aa: CASSLGHTQGDTQYF
CDR3nt: TGTGCCAGCAGCTTGGGACATACACAAGGGGATACGCAGTATTTT

abundance: NA
len: 13
d_gene: NA
j_gene: TRBJ1-3
v_gene: TRBV29-1
CDR3aa: CSAVGGSGNTIYF
CDR3nt: TGCTCCGCCGTTGGGGGGTCCGGAAACACCATATATTTT

abundance: NA
len: 15
d_gene: NA
j_gene: TRBJ2-5
v_gene: TRBV7-9
CDR3aa: CASSLARAGGETQYF
CDR3nt: TGTGCCAGCAGCTTAGCGCGGGCAGGTGGAGAGACCCAGTACTTC

abundance: NA
len: 14
d_gene: NA
j_gene: TRBJ1-3
v_gene: TRBV11-2
CDR3aa: CAAGHLLSGNTIYF
CDR3nt: TGTGCCGCTGGGCACCTCCTCTCTGGAAACACCATATATTTT

abundance: NA
len: 15
d_gene: NA
j_gene: TRBJ1-4
v_gene: TRBV19
CDR3aa: CASSPRGGTNEKLFF
CDR3nt: TGTGCCAGTAGTCCCCGAGGGGGGACTAATGAAAAACTGTTTTTT

abundance: NA
len: 15
d_gene: TRBD2
j_gene: TRBJ2-3
v_gene: TRBV10-1
CDR3aa: CASSKTSGIADTQYF
CDR3nt: TGCGCCAGCAGTAAGACTAGCGGGATAGCAGATACGCAGTATTTT

abundance: few
len: 16
d_gene: TRBD1
j_gene: TRBJ2-7
v_gene: TRBV9
CDR3aa: CASSGPQGQTTYEQYF
CDR3nt: TGTGCCAGCAGCGGACCACAGGGACAGACAACCTACGAGCAGTACTTC

abundance: NA
len: 15
d_gene: TRBD2
j_gene: TRBJ2-3
v_gene: TRBV10-3
CDR3aa: CATTWGGVGTDTQYF
CDR3nt: TGTGCCACCACCTGGGGGGGAGTCGGCACAGATACGCAGTATTTT

abundance: NA
len: 12
d_gene: TRBD1
j_gene: TRBJ2-7
v_gene: TRBV6-5
CDR3aa: CASSSGTGGQYF
CDR3nt: TGTGCCAGCAGCTCCGGGACAGGGGGGCAGTACTTC

abundance: few
len: 15
d_gene: NA
j_gene: TRBJ1-5
v_gene: TRBV2
CDR3aa: CASSNDLTLGQPQHF
CDR3nt: TGTGCCAGCAGTAACGACCTAACCTTAGGGCAGCCCCAGCATTTT

abundance: NA
len: 16
d_gene: NA
j_gene: TRBJ2-3
v_gene: TRBV29-1
CDR3aa: CSAPMGSAGLTDTQYF
CDR3nt: TGCAGCGCTCCTATGGGTAGCGCGGGCCTCACAGATACGCAGTATTTT

abundance: NA
len: 16
d_gene: NA
j_gene: TRBJ1-6
v_gene: TRBV7-9
CDR3aa: CASRKMGGGYNSPLHF
CDR3nt: TGTGCCAGCAGAAAAATGGGGGGAGGATATAATTCACCCCTCCACTTT

abundance: NA
len: 14
d_gene: NA
j_gene: TRBJ1-6
v_gene: TRBV2
CDR3aa: CASRPSSYNSPLHF
CDR3nt: TGTGCCAGCAGGCCAAGCTCCTATAATTCACCCCTCCACTTT

abundance: NA
len: 12
d_gene: NA
j_gene: TRBJ2-5
v_gene: TRBV30
CDR3aa: CAWRGGGETQYF
CDR3nt: TGTGCCTGGAGAGGGGGAGGAGAGACCCAGTACTTC

abundance: few
len: 15
d_gene: TRBD1
j_gene: TRBJ1-6
v_gene: TRBV4-1
CDR3aa: CASSQEDRGLFPLHF
CDR3nt: TGCGCCAGCAGCCAAGAGGACAGGGGGTTATTCCCCCTCCACTTT

abundance: NA
len: 13
d_gene: NA
j_gene: TRBJ2-3
v_gene: TRBV6-1
CDR3aa: CASPPPGTDTQYF
CDR3nt: TGTGCCAGCCCCCCCCCAGGGACAGATACGCAGTATTTT

abundance: NA
len: 16
d_gene: TRBD2
j_gene: TRBJ2-5
v_gene: TRBV28
CDR3aa: CASSLGLAGGQETQYF
CDR3nt: TGTGCCAGCAGTTTGGGCCTAGCGGGGGGGCAGGAGACCCAGTACTTC

abundance: NA
len: 17
d_gene: TRBD1
j_gene: TRBJ1-1
v_gene: TRBV4-1
CDR3aa: CASSRDRGRSMNTEAFF
CDR3nt: TGCGCCAGCAGCCGGGACAGGGGTAGGAGTATGAACACTGAAGCTTTCTTT

abundance: NA
len: 13
d_gene: NA
j_gene: TRBJ1-5
v_gene: TRBV10-2
CDR3aa: CASSGAERQPQHF
CDR3nt: TGCGCCAGCAGTGGGGCAGAGCGACAGCCCCAGCATTTT